This passage covers 13 T cell receptor beta chains from one sample sequenced in a study of CD8+ T cells in alopecia areata. TCR sequencing used cDNA made by reverse transcription of extracted RNA. Sequencing used immunoSEQ multiplex PCR; TCRdb keeps in-frame clones, though not all of them. The table includes 150,000 to 190,000 clones, 45% to 60% detected once. The sample consisted of CD8+ T cells sorted from blood, taken at week 0. The receptors stem from a human donor with alopecia areata.

As to this clone: At one end the junction does not follow the germline gene, possibly because of a read error. This chain links TRBV7-9 with TRBJ1-4; D is ambiguous. CDR1 and CDR2 from the germline V gene are SEHNR and FQNEAQ (reference sequence). CDR3 length: 12 residues. CDR3 in amino acids: CASSPSHVDRIF. CDR3 nucleotide sequence: TGTGCCAGCAGCCCGAGCCATGTGGATCGGATTTTT.

The chain is built from TRBV2 and TRBJ2-1; 9 positions match TRBD2. V gave up 6 bases and J gave up 8 bases; unmatched junction bases: 8. Looked up from germline, CDR1 is SNHLY and CDR2 is FYNNEI. The CDR3 sequence is 14 residues long. This chain's CDR3 is CASRTAGGLYEQFF. The CDR3 DNA reads TGTGCCAGCAGGACGGCGGGGGGGCTGTATGAGCAGTTCTTC.

Remarks on this clone: Other nucleotide sequences from this sample produce the same CDR3. V is TRBV30 and J is TRBJ1-1, with D hard to call. CDR3 length equals 13 residues. Germline values: CDR1 GTSNPN, CDR2 SVGIG (reference sequence). V was pared by 0 bases and J by 0 bases, with 5 bases between. CDR3 protein: CAWSVMVNTEAFF. In nucleotides, the CDR3 is TGTGCCTGGAGTGTGATGGTGAACACTGAAGCTTTCTTT.

The gene calls are TRBV4-3 and TRBJ1-2; a weak D match, TRBD1 (6 bases). CDR3 length: 15 amino acids. The V end lost 0 bases, the J end lost 4 bases, and 12 bases lay between the germline ends. Germline V gene lookup returns CDR1 LGHNA and CDR2 YSLEER. This CDR3 reads CASSQDRGRSYGYTF. CDR3 coding DNA: TGCGCCAGCAGCCAAGATAGGGGGAGAAGCTATGGCTACACCTTC.

V gene TRBV6-5 combines with J gene TRBJ2-7; D is tentatively TRBD1 or TRBD2 (5 bases each). Germline-derived CDR1 and CDR2 are MNHEY and SVGAGI. The V end lost 6 bases, the J end lost 3 bases, and 15 bases lay between the germline ends. The CDR3 is 14 residues long. The CDR3 region is CASRFVGGDYEQYF. The CDR3 DNA sequence: TGTGCCAGCAGATTCGTTGGGGGTGACTACGAGCAGTACTTC.

The rearrangement uses TRBV9 and TRBJ2-6, with D hard to call. Germline CDR1 is SGDLS and CDR2 is YYNGEE. Trimming shortened V by 4 bases and J by 0 bases, and 8 bases separated the two germline ends. The CDR3 has 15 residues. The CDR3 region has the DNA TGTGCCAGCAGCCCACGAGTCTCTGGGGCCAACGTCCTGACTTTC. This translates into CASSPRVSGANVLTF.

The chain has TRBV11-2 and TRBJ2-7, with D maybe TRBD2 (5 bases). The V gene's germline CDR1 is SGHAT and CDR2 FQNNGV. V was shortened by 3 bases and J by 2 bases, with 11 bases between the two germline ends. CDR3 length: 14 amino acids. CDR3 protein: CASSFPTGAYEQYF. DNA for the CDR3: TGTGCCAGCAGCTTTCCTACCGGGGCCTACGAGCAGTACTTC.

The rearrangement joins TRBV29-1 to TRBJ1-1; 7 bases map to TRBD1. Looked up from germline, CDR1 is SQVTM and CDR2 is ANQGSEA. The CDR3 sequence is 13 residues long. After removal of 7 bases from V and 5 bases from J, the junction contained 10 bases not matched to a gene. The CDR3 DNA reads as TGCAGCGCTATCCCCAGGGGGAGAACTGAAGCTTTCTTT. This codes for CSAIPRGRTEAFF.

The chain employs TRBV2 and TRBJ2-1; D gene uncertain. The CDR3 covers 13 residues. CDR1 is SNHLY and CDR2 is FYNNEI in the germline V gene. Trimming removed 7 bases from V and 3 bases from J, with 10 bases in between. The CDR3 protein is CASIDSNYNEQFF. The CDR3 DNA reads TGTGCCAGCATCGACTCCAACTACAATGAGCAGTTCTTC.

The V gene is TRBV12-5, the J gene TRBJ1-1; D remains ambiguous. The germline V and J ends were trimmed by 10 bases and 0 bases, with 15 bases remaining between them. This CDR3 contains 14 residues. The germline gives CDR1 LGHNT, CDR2 FRNRAP. DNA for the CDR3: TGTGCTACCGATAACGGCACCATGAACACTGAAGCTTTCTTT. Its protein product is CATDNGTMNTEAFF.

This clone was recorded a few times. V and J are TRBV5-1 and TRBJ2-7, with D perhaps given as TRBD1 or TRBD2 (5 bases each). The CDR3 consists of 14 residues. CDR1 is SGHRS, CDR2 YFSETQ, per germline. V lost 6 bases, J lost 0 bases, and 13 bases lay in between. CDR3 sequence (DNA): TGCGCCAGCATCGTCGGGACCCCCTCCTACGAGCAGTACTTC. Translating gives CASIVGTPSYEQYF.

This clone was observed a few times. This sequence joins TRBV5-1 and TRBJ1-2; D unresolved. Germline CDR1 SGHRS, CDR2 YFSETQ. This CDR3 is built from 12 residues. V was cut by 0 bases and J by 2 bases, with 2 bases left in between. The CDR3 DNA reads as TGCGCCAGCAGCTTGGCCAACTATGGCTACACCTTC. Translating it yields CASSLANYGYTF.

Only a few counts were recorded for this clone. CDR3 region: CSVDYGYYGYTF. The CDR3 DNA follows: TGCAGCGTTGACTATGGTTACTATGGCTACACCTTC. The chain couples TRBV29-1 to TRBJ1-2; D is uncertain. The germline V and J ends were trimmed by 3 bases and 3 bases, with 8 bases remaining between them. This CDR3 region has 12 residues. The V gene's germline CDR1 is SQVTM and CDR2 ANQGSEA.